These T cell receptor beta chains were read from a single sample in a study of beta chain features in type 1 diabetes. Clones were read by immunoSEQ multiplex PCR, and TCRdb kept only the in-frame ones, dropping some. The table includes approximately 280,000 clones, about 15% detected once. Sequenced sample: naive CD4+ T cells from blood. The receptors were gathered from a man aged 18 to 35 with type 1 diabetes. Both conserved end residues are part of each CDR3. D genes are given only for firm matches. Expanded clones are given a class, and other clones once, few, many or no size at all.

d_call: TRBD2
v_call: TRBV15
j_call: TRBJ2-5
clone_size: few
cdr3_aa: CATSYRTSGTTQYF
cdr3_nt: TGTGCCACCAGCTATAGGACTAGCGGGACAACCCAGTACTTC

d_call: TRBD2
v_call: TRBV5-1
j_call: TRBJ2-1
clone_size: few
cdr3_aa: CASSLLAGGNNEQFF
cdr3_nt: TGCGCCAGCAGCTTACTAGCGGGAGGAAACAATGAGCAGTTCTTC

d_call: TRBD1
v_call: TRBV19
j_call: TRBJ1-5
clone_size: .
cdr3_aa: CASSTGTGRGQPQHF
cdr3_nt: TGTGCCAGTAGTACAGGGACAGGGCGGGGTCAGCCCCAGCATTTT

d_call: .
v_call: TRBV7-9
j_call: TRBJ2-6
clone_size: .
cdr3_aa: CASKMSSGANVLTF
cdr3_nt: TGTGCCAGCAAGATGAGCTCTGGGGCCAACGTCCTGACTTTC

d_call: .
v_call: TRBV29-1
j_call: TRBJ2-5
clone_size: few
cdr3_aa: CSVERGEGETQYF
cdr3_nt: TGCAGCGTAGAGAGGGGGGAGGGGGAGACCCAGTACTTC

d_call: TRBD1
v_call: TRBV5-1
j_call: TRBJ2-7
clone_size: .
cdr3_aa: CASSVTGTGSLREYF
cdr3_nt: TGCGCCAGCAGCGTCACCGGGACAGGGTCTCTACGAGAGTACTTC

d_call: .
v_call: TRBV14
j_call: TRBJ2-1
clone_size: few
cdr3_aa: CASTKLGTLYNEQFF
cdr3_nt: TGTGCCAGCACGAAGCTCGGGACACTCTACAATGAGCAGTTCTTC

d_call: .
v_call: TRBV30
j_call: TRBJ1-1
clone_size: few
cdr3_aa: CAWSVDWSMNTEAFF
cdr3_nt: TGTGCCTGGAGTGTAGATTGGTCTATGAACACTGAAGCTTTCTTT

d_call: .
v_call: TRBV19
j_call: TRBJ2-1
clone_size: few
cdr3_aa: CASSEWDRENGEQFF
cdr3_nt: TGTGCCAGTAGTGAGTGGGATAGGGAGAATGGAGAGCAGTTCTTC

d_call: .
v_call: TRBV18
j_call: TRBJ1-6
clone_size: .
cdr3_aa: CASSQDSLNSPLHF
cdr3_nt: TGTGCCAGCTCCCAGGACAGCCTGAATTCACCCCTCCACTTT

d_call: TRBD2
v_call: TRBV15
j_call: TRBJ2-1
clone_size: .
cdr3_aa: CATSREKRDEDEQFF
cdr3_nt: TGTGCCACCAGCAGAGAAAAGCGGGATGAGGATGAGCAGTTCTTC

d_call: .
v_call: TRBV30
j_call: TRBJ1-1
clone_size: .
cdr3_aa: CAWSGLNTEAFF
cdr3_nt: TGTGCCTGGAGTGGGCTGAACACTGAAGCTTTCTTT

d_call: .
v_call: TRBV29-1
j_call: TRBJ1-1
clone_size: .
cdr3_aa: CSVYKNMNTEAFF
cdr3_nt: TGCAGCGTTTATAAGAACATGAACACTGAAGCTTTCTTT

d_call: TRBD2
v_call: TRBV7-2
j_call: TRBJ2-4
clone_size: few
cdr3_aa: CASSLERGGNIQYF
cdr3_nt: TGTGCCAGCAGCTTAGAGAGGGGAGGGAACATTCAGTACTTC

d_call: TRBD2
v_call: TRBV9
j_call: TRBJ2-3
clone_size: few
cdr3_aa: CASSVGVGGYTSGRPTDTQYF
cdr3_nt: TGTGCCAGCAGCGTAGGAGTCGGGGGTTATACTAGCGGGAGACCCACAGATACGCAGTATTTT

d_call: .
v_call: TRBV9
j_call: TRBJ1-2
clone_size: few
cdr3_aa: CASSVDGQPRGYTF
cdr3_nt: TGTGCCAGCAGCGTAGATGGGCAGCCTCGGGGCTACACCTTC

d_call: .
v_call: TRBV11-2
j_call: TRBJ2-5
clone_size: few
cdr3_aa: CASSRTLVETQYF
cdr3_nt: TGTGCCAGCAGCCGGACTCTGGTGGAGACCCAGTACTTC

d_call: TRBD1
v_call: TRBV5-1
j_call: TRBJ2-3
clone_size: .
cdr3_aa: CASSLDTGGTTDTQYF
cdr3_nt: TGCGCCAGCAGCTTGGATACAGGGGGGACCACAGATACGCAGTATTTT

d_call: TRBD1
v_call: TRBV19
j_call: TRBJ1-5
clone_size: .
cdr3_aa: CASSNDRVNQPQHF
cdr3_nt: TGTGCCAGTTCCAACGACAGGGTCAATCAGCCCCAGCATTTT

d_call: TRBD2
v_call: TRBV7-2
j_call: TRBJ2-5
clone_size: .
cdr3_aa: CASSAGGVSGRGKTQYF
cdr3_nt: TGTGCCAGCAGCGCCGGCGGCGTTAGCGGGAGGGGGAAGACCCAGTACTTC

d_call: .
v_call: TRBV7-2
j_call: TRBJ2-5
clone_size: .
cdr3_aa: CASSLPGPGTQYF
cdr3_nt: TGTGCCAGCAGCCTACCCGGTCCGGGGACCCAGTACTTC

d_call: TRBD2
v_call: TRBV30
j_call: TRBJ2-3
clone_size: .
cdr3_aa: CAWSAGLAGAIDTQYF
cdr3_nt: TGTGCCTGGAGTGCTGGACTAGCGGGGGCAATAGATACGCAGTATTTT

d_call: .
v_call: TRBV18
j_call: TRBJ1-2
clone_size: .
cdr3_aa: CASSFQGLSAYGYTF
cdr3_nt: TGTGCCAGCTCATTCCAAGGACTCTCCGCATATGGCTACACCTTC

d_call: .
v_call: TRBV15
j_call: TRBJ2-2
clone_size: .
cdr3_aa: CATSGPGGGADTGELFF
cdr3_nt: TGTGCCACCAGCGGCCCTGGAGGGGGGGCCGACACCGGGGAGCTGTTTTTT

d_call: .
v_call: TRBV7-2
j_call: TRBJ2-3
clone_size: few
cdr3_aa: CASSLEEARTQYF
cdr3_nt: TGTGCCAGCAGCTTAGAAGAAGCGAGGACGCAGTATTTT

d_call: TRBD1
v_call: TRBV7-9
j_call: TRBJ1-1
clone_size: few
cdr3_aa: CASSLGQGATEAFF
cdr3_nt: TGTGCCAGCAGCTTAGGACAGGGGGCTACTGAAGCTTTCTTT

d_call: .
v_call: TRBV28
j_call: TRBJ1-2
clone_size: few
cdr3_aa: CASGLNYGYTF
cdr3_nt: TGTGCCAGCGGCCTTAACTATGGCTACACCTTC

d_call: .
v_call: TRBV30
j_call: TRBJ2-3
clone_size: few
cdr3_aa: CAWSQFGDTQYF
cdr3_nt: TGTGCCTGGAGTCAGTTTGGAGATACGCAGTATTTT

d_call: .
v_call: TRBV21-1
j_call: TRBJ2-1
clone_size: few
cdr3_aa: CASSKEGAGGRYNEQFF
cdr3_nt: TGTGCCAGCAGCAAAGAAGGAGCGGGAGGGCGTTACAATGAGCAGTTCTTC

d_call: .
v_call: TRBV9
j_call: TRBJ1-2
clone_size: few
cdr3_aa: CASSVREGSHGYTF
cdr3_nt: TGTGCCAGCAGCGTCAGGGAGGGATCCCATGGCTACACCTTC

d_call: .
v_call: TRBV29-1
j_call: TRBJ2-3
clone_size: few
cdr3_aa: CSVGPAQGGTDTQYF
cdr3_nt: TGCAGCGTAGGCCCGGCCCAGGGAGGTACAGATACGCAGTATTTT

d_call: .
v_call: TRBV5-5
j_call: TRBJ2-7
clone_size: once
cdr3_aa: CASSLAGRGTGEQYF
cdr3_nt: TGTGCCAGCAGCTTGGCCGGACGGGGGACGGGGGAGCAGTACTTC

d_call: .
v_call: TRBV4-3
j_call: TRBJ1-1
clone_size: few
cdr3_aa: CASSQIGERPGTEAFF
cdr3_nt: TGCGCCAGCAGCCAAATAGGGGAAAGACCAGGGACTGAAGCTTTCTTT

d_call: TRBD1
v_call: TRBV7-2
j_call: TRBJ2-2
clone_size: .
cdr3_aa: CASSARQGVLVFF
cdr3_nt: TGTGCCAGCAGCGCTCGACAGGGTGTATTGGTGTTTTTT

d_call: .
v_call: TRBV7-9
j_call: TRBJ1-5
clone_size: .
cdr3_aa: CASSFELNQPQHF
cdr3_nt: TGTGCCAGCAGCTTTGAGCTCAATCAGCCCCAGCATTTT

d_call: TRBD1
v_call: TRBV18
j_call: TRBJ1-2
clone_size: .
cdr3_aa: CASSSIGQGAPYGYTF
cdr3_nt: TGTGCCAGCTCATCTATTGGACAGGGGGCTCCCTATGGCTACACCTTC

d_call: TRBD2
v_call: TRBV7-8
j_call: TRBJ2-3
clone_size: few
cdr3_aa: CASSLGQVAGVVWADTQYF
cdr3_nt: TGTGCCAGCAGCTTAGGTCAAGTAGCGGGAGTAGTTTGGGCAGATACGCAGTATTTT

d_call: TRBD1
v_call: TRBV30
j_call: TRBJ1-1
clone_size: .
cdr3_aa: CAWSGRYSGQGYTEAFF
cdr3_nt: TGTGCCTGGAGCGGACGTTACTCGGGACAGGGATACACTGAAGCTTTCTTT

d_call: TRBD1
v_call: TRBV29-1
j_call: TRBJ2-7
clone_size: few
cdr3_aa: CSVGRTGVHEQYF
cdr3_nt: TGCAGCGTTGGTAGGACAGGGGTTCACGAGCAGTACTTC

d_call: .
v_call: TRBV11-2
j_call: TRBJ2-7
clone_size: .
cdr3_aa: CASSPGDYSNEQYF
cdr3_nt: TGTGCCAGCAGCCCAGGGGACTATTCCAACGAGCAGTACTTC

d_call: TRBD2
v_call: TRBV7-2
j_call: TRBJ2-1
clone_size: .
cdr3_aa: CASSLGAGEGNEQFF
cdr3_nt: TGTGCCAGCAGCTTAGGAGCGGGAGAAGGCAATGAGCAGTTCTTC

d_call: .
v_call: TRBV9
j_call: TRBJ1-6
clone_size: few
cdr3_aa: CASSPFSQSSYNSPLHF
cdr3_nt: TGTGCCAGCAGCCCCTTCAGTCAAAGCTCCTATAATTCACCCCTCCACTTT

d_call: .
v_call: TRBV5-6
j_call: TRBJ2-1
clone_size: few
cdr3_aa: CASSLVITTYNEQFF
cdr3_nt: TGTGCCAGCAGCTTGGTAATAACTACATACAATGAGCAGTTCTTC

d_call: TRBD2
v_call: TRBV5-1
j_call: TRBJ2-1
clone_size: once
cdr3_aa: CASSYLVAGIYNEQFF
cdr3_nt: TGCGCCAGCAGCTACCTCGTAGCGGGGATTTACAATGAGCAGTTCTTC

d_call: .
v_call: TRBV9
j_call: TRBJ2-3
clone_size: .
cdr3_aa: CASSVGASGSTDTQYF
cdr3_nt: TGTGCCAGCAGCGTGGGCGCGAGTGGGAGCACAGATACGCAGTATTTT

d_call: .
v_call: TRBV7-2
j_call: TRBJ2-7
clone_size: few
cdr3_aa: CASSLGGGSYEQYF
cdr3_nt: TGTGCCAGCAGCTTAGGAGGGGGCTCCTACGAGCAGTACTTC

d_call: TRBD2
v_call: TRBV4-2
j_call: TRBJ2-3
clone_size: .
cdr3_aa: CASSRRTSGQDTQYF
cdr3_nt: TGTGCCAGCAGCCGGCGGACTAGCGGGCAAGATACGCAGTATTTT

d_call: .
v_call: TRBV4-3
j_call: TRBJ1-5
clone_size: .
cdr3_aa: CASSQDWAQPQHF
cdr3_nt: TGCGCCAGCAGCCAAGATTGGGCGCAGCCCCAGCATTTT

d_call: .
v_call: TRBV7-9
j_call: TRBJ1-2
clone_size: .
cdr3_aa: CASSLSGEGYTF
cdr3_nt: TGTGCCAGCAGCTTATCAGGGGAGGGCTACACCTTC

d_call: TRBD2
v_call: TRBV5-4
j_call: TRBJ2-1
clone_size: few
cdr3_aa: CASSFLSGGAYNEQFF
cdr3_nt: TGTGCCAGCAGCTTCCTGAGCGGGGGGGCCTACAATGAGCAGTTCTTC

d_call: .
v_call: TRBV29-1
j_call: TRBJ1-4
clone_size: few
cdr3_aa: CSAKDGVAANEKLFF
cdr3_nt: TGCAGCGCCAAAGACGGAGTTGCGGCTAATGAAAAACTGTTTTTT

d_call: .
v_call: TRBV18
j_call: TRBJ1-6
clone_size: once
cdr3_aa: CASSPQGTANSPLHF
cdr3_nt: TGTGCCAGCTCACCTCAGGGGACGGCAAATTCACCCCTCCACTTT